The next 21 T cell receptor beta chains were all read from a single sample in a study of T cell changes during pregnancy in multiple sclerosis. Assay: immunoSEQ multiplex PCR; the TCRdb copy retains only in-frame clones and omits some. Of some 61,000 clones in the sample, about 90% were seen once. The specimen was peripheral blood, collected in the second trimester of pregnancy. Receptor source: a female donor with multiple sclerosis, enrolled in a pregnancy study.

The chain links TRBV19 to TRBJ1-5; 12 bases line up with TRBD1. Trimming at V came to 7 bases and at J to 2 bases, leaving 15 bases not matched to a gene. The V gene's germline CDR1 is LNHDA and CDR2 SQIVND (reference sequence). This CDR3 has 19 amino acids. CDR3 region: CASTLGGDRGRFGNQPQHF. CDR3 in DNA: TGTGCCAGTACTCTAGGCGGGGACAGGGGGCGTTTTGGCAATCAGCCCCAGCATTTT.

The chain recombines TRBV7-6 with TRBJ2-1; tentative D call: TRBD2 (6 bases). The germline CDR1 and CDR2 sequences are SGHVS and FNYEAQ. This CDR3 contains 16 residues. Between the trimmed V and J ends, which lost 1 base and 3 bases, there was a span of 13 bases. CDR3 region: CASSLEARGIYNEQFF. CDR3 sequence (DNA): TGTGCCAGCAGCTTAGAGGCCCGGGGGATCTACAATGAGCAGTTCTTC.

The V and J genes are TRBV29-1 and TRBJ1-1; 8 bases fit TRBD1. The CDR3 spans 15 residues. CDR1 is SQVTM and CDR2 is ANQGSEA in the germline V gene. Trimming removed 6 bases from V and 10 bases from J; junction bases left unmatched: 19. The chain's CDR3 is CSVSDLQGVILRAFF. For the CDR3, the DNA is TGCAGCGTCTCGGACTTACAGGGGGTTATTCTGCGAGCTTTCTTT.

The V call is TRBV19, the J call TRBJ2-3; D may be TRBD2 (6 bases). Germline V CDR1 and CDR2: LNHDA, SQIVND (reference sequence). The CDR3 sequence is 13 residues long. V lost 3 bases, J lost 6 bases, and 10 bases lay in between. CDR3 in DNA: TGTGCCAGTAGTATGGGGGGTAGGGATACGCAGTATTTT. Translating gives CASSMGGRDTQYF. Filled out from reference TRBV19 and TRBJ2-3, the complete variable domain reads DGGITQSPKYLFRKEGQNVTLSCEQNLNHDAMYWYRQDPGQGLRLIYYSQIVNDFQKGDIAEGYSVSREKKESFPLTVTSAQKNPTAFYLCASSMGGRDTQYFGPGTRLTVL.

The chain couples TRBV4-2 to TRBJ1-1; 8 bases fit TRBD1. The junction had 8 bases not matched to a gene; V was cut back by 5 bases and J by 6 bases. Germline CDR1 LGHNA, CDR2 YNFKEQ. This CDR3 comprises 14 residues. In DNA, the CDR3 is TGTGCCAGCAGCGAATTACAGGGGGGTGCTGAAGCTTTCTTT. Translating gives CASSELQGGAEAFF.

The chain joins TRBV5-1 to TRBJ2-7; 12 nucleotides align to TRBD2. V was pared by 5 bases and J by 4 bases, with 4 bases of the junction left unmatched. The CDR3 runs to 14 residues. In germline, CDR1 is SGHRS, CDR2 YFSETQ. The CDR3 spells CASSSGTSGYEQYF. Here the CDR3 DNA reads TGCGCCAGCAGTTCCGGGACTAGCGGGTACGAGCAGTACTTC. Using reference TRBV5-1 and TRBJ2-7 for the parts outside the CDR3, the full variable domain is KAGVTQTPRYLIKTRGQQVTLSCSPISGHRSVSWYQQTPGQGLQFLFEYFSETQRNKGNFPGRFSGRQFSNSRSEMNVSTLELGDSALYLCASSSGTSGYEQYFGPGTRLTVT.

The CDR3 is CASSIPRGENSPLHF. CDR3 nucleotide sequence: TGTGCCAGCAGCATACCCAGGGGCGAGAATTCACCCCTCCACTTT. The J gene is TRBJ1-6, the V gene TRBV5-4; tentative D call: TRBD1 (6 bases). The ends were cut back, 4 bases at V and 7 bases at J, with 15 bases in the middle. CDR1 SGHNT and CDR2 YYREEE come from the germline V gene (reference sequence). CDR3 length equals 15 residues.

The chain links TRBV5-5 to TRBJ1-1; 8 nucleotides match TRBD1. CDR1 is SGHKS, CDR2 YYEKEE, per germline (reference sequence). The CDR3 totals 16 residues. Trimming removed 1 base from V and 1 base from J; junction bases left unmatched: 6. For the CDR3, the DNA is TGTGCCAGCAGCTTGTTTCCGGGACAGGAGAACACTGAAGCTTTCTTT. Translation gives CASSLFPGQENTEAFF.

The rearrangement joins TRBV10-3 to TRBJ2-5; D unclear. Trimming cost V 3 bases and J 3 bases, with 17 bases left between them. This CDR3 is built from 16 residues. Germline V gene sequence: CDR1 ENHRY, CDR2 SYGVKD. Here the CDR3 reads CAISDLSKAGKETQYF. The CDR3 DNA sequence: TGTGCCATCAGTGACCTCTCTAAAGCAGGAAAAGAGACCCAGTACTTC.

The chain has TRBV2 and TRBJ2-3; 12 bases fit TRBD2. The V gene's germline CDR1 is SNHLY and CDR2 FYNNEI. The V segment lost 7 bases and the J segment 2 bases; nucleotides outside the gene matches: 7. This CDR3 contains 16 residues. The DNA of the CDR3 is TGTGCCAGCACCGGACTAGCGGGGATTTACACAGATACGCAGTATTTT. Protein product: CASTGLAGIYTDTQYF.

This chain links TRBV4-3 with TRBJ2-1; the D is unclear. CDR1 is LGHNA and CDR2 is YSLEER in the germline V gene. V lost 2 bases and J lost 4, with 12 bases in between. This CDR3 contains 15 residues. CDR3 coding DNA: TGCGCCAGCAGCCAATCACAAGGCAGGTACAATGAGCAGTTCTTC. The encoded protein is CASSQSQGRYNEQFF.

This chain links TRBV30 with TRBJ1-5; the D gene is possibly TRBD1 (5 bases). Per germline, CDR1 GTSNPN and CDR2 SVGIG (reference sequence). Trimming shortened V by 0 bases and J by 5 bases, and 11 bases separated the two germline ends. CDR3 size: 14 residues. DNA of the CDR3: TGTGCCTGGAGTGTACGAGGAGGGGATCAGCCCCAGCATTTT. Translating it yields CAWSVRGGDQPQHF.

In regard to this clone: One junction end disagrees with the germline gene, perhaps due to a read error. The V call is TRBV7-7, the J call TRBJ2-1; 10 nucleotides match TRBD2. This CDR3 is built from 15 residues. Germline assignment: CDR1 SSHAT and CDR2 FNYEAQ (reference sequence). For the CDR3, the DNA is TGTGCTAGCAGCTTCAGCGGGGGGGCCTACAATGAGCAGTTCTTC. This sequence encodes CASSFSGGAYNEQFF.

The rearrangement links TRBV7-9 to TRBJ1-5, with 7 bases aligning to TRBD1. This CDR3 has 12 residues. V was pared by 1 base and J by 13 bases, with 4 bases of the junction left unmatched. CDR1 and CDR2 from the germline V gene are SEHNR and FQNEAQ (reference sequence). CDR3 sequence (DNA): TGTGCCAGCAGCTTAGAGCAGGGGGGTCAGCATTTT. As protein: CASSLEQGGQHF.

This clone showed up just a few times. Written as DNA, the CDR3 is TGTGCCAGCAGCGAGACCGGGACAGCTTCTTATAATTCACCCCTCCACTTT. Its protein product is CASSETGTASYNSPLHF. The V gene is TRBV11-2, the J gene TRBJ1-6; 7 positions agree with TRBD1. CDR3 length equals 17 residues. Germline V gene data show CDR1 as SGHAT and CDR2 as FQNNGV. Unmatched junction bases numbered 11, after V lost 5 bases and J lost 4 bases.

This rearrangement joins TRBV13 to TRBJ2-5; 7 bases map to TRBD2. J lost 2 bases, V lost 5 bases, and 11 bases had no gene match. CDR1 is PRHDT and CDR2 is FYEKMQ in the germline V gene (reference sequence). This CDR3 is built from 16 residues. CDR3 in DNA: TGTGCCAGCAGCCTTCGGGGGGAGTTAAAGCAAGAGACCCAGTACTTC. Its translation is CASSLRGELKQETQYF.

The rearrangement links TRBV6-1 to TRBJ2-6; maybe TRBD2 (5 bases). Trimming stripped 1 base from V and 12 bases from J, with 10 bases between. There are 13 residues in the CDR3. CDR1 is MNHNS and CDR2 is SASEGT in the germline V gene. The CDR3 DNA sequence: TGTGCCAGCAGTGAAGTGCCGGGGTTCGTCCTGACTTTC. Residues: CASSEVPGFVLTF.

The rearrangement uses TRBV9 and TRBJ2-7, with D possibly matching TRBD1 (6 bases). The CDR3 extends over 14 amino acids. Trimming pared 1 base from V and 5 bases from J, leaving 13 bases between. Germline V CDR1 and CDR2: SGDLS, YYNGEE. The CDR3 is CASSVQGRSDEQYF. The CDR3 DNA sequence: TGTGCCAGCAGCGTACAGGGGAGATCTGACGAGCAGTACTTC. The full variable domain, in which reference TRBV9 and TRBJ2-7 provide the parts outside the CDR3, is DSGVTQTPKHLITATGQRVTLRCSPRSGDLSVYWYQQSLDQGLQFLIQYYNGEERAKGNILERFSAQQFPDLHSELNLSSLELGDSALYFCASSVQGRSDEQYFGPGTRLTVT.

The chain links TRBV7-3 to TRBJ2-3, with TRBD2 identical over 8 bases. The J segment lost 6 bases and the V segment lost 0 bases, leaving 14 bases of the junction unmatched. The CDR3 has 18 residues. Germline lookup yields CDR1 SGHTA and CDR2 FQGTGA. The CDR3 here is CASSLTSGVGAGSDTQYF. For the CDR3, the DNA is TGTGCCAGCAGCTTAACTAGCGGGGTTGGGGCAGGGAGCGATACGCAGTATTTT.

CDR3 in amino acids: CATGAGGSNEQFF. As DNA, the CDR3 is TGTGCCACCGGGGCGGGGGGCTCCAATGAGCAGTTCTTC. The chain couples TRBV15 to TRBJ2-1; 8 bases match TRBD2. The CDR3 loop spans 13 amino acids. The trim removed 8 bases at V and 6 bases at J, leaving 6 bases unmatched. Germline V gene sequence: CDR1 LNHNV, CDR2 YYDKDF (reference sequence).

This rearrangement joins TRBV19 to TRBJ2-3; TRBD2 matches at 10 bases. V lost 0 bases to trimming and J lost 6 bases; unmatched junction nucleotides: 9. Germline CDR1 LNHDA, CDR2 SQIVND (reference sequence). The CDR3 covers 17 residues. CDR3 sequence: CASSIEGPSGGWDTQYF. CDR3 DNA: TGTGCCAGTAGTATAGAGGGCCCTAGCGGGGGTTGGGATACGCAGTATTTT.